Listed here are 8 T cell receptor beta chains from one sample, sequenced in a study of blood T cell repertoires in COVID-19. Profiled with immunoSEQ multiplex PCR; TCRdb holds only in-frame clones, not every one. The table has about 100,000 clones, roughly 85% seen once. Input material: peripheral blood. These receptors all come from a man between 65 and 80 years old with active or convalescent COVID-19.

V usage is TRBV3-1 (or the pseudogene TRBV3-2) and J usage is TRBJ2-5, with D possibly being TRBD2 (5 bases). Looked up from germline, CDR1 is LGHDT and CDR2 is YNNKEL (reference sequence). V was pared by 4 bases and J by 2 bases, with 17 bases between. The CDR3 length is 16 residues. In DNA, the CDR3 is TGTGCCAGCAGCCCAGTTCTGGCGGGTGGGCAAGAGACCCAGTACTTC. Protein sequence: CASSPVLAGGQETQYF.

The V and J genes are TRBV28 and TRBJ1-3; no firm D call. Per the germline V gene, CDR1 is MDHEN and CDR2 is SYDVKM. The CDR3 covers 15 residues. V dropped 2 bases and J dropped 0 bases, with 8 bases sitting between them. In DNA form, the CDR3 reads TGTGCCAGCAGTTTAATGGAGCACTCTGGAAACACCATATATTTT. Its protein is CASSLMEHSGNTIYF.

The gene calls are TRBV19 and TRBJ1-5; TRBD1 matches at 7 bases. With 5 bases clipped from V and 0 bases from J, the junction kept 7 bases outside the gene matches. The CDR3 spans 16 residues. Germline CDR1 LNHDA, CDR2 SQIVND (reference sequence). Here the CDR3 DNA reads TGTGCCAGTAGTGTCGACAGGGTTTATAGCAATCAGCCCCAGCATTTT. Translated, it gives CASSVDRVYSNQPQHF.

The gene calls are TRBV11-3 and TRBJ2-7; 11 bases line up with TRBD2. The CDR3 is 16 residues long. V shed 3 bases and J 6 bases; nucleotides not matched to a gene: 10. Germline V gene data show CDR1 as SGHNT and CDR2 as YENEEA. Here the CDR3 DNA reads TGTGCCAGCAGCTTCGCTAGCGGGAGGTTCACTTCCGAGCAGTACTTC. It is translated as CASSFASGRFTSEQYF.

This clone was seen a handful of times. The CDR3 DNA follows: TGTGCCAGCAGCCAAGAAGCGAGCTCCTACGAGCAGTACTTC. It specifies CASSQEASSYEQYF. The genes are TRBV4-2 and TRBJ2-7; no clear D gene. V was trimmed by 0 bases and J by 0 bases, leaving 6 bases between them. Germline lookup yields CDR1 LGHNA and CDR2 YNFKEQ. The CDR3 runs to 14 residues.

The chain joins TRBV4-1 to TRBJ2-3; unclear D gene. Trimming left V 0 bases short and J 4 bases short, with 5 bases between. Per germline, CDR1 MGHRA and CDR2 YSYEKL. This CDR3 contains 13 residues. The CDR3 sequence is CASSQDPADTQYF. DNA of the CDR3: TGCGCCAGCAGCCAAGATCCTGCAGATACGCAGTATTTT.

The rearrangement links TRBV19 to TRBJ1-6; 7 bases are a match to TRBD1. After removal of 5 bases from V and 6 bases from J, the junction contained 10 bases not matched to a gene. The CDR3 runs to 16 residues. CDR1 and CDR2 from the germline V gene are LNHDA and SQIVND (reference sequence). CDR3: CASSETGVGGNSPLHF. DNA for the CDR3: TGTGCCAGTAGTGAAACAGGGGTAGGAGGTAATTCACCCCTCCACTTT.

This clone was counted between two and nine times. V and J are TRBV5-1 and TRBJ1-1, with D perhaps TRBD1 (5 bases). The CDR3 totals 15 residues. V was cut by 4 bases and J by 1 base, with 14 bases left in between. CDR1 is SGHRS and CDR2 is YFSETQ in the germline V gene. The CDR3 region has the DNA TGCGCCAGCAGCCCAGGATGGGGGGGGAACACTGAAGCTTTCTTT. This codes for CASSPGWGGNTEAFF. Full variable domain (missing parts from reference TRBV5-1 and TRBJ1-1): KAGVTQTPRYLIKTRGQQVTLSCSPISGHRSVSWYQQTPGQGLQFLFEYFSETQRNKGNFPGRFSGRQFSNSRSEMNVSTLELGDSALYLCASSPGWGGNTEAFFGQGTRLTVV.